Listed below are T cell receptor beta chains from one sample, sequenced in a study of control samples from healthy donors and cancer patients. The data were produced by immunoSEQ multiplex PCR, yet TCRdb's version contains in-frame clones alone and is incomplete. The table includes about 89,000 clones, about 84% detected once. Input material: blood. The receptors shown here come from a woman between 40 and 55 years old in good health. CDR3s include the opening cysteine and the closing phenylalanine or tryptophan. D genes are given only for firm matches. Size values are once, few and many counts, or a class for expanded clones, and some rows have none.

CDR3,DNA,size,J,V,D
CASSLSSGIGNTEAFF,TGTGCCAGCAGCTTATCTTCGGGGATTGGAAACACTGAAGCTTTCTTT,once,TRBJ1-1,TRBV7-2,-
CASSVTPDPNEKLFF,TGTGCCAGCAGCGTAACCCCGGACCCTAATGAAAAACTGTTTTTT,-,TRBJ1-4,TRBV5-6,-
CASSVVQNTGELFF,TGTGCCAGCAGCGTAGTGCAGAACACCGGGGAGCTGTTTTTT,once,TRBJ2-2,TRBV9,-
CASSWRGVGTEAFF,TGTGCCAGCAGCTGGCGGGGGGTTGGCACTGAAGCTTTCTTT,-,TRBJ1-1,TRBV5-6,-
CASSLDDGRQQSYEQYF,TGTGCCAGCAGCTTAGATGATGGCCGACAGCAGTCCTACGAGCAGTACTTC,-,TRBJ2-7,TRBV7-4,-
CASSPGPGNTIYF,TGTGCCAGCTCACCGGGACCTGGAAACACCATATATTTT,-,TRBJ1-3,TRBV18,-
CASSQEGLARTDTQYF,TGTGCCAGCAGCCAAGAGGGACTAGCGAGGACAGATACGCAGTATTTT,-,TRBJ2-3,TRBV3-1/TRBV3-2,TRBD2
CASSPLAGGPVRLETQYF,TGTGCCAGCAGTCCCTTAGCGGGGGGGCCTGTTCGTCTGGAGACCCAGTACTTC,-,TRBJ2-5,TRBV6-6,TRBD2
CASSPQRGQGFLQYF,TGTGCCAGCTCACCACAAAGGGGACAGGGTTTCCTGCAGTATTTT,-,TRBJ2-3,TRBV18,TRBD1
CATSRRDRNSGANVLTF,TGTGCCACCAGCAGACGGGACCGAAACTCTGGGGCCAACGTCCTGACTTTC,-,TRBJ2-6,TRBV15,-
CASSPTAGRNVLTF,TGTGCCAGTAGTCCCACGGCAGGGAGGAATGTCCTGACTTTC,-,TRBJ2-6,TRBV19,-
CASSFLMGQETQYF,TGTGCCAGCAGCTTCCTCATGGGTCAAGAGACCCAGTACTTC,-,TRBJ2-5,TRBV7-2,-
CAWTDGNQPQHF,TGTGCCTGGACGGACGGAAATCAGCCCCAGCATTTT,-,TRBJ1-5,TRBV30,-
CASSFTSTGNTIYF,TGTGCCAGCAGCTTTACGAGTACTGGAAACACCATATATTTT,-,TRBJ1-3,TRBV7-8,-
CASSMIPRDLYEQYF,TGTGCCAGTAGTATGATCCCCAGGGATCTCTACGAGCAGTACTTC,-,TRBJ2-7,TRBV19,-
CASSLENRRNTEAFF,TGTGCCAGCAGCTTAGAGAACAGGAGGAACACTGAAGCTTTCTTT,-,TRBJ1-1,TRBV7-2,-
CASSLDRDPSYEQYF,TGTGCCAGCAGCTTAGACAGGGACCCCTCCTACGAGCAGTACTTC,-,TRBJ2-7,TRBV7-9,-
CASSLAGGNQPQHF,TGTGCCAGCAGTTTAGCAGGGGGCAATCAGCCCCAGCATTTT,-,TRBJ1-5,TRBV27,-
CASSPGQGARKLFF,TGCGCCAGCAGCCCGGGACAGGGGGCTCGGAAACTGTTTTTT,-,TRBJ1-4,TRBV4-3,TRBD1
CASSPGGGRYGYTF,TGTGCCAGCAGCCCCGGAGGGGGGCGATATGGCTACACCTTC,-,TRBJ1-2,TRBV6-2/TRBV6-3,-
CAWGLGRNSPLHF,TGTGCCTGGGGGCTAGGGCGCAATTCACCCCTCCACTTT,-,TRBJ1-6,TRBV30,-
CASTPRGAEAFF,TGTGCCAGCACCCCCCGCGGCGCTGAAGCTTTCTTT,once,TRBJ1-1,TRBV5-5,-
CASSPRHRDTIYF,TGTGCCAGCAGTCCCAGACACAGGGACACCATATATTTT,-,TRBJ1-3,TRBV12-3/TRBV12-4,-
CASSFSGGGSNQPQHF,TGTGCCAGCAGCTTCTCAGGGGGAGGGAGCAATCAGCCCCAGCATTTT,-,TRBJ1-5,TRBV7-9,TRBD1
CASSYGYRGAYEQYF,TGTGCCAGCAGTTACGGGTACAGGGGTGCCTACGAGCAGTACTTC,once,TRBJ2-7,TRBV6-5,TRBD1
CASSRGNYGYTF,TGTGCCAGTAGTAGGGGTAACTATGGCTACACCTTC,-,TRBJ1-2,TRBV19,-
CASSLARDRKEAFF,TGTGCCAGCAGTCTAGCGCGGGACAGGAAGGAAGCTTTCTTT,-,TRBJ1-1,TRBV28,TRBD1
CASTRASLGYGYTF,TGTGCCAGCACCCGAGCTTCTCTGGGCTATGGCTACACCTTC,few,TRBJ1-2,TRBV5-6,-
CSVDKSGGNTEAFF,TGCAGCGTTGACAAAAGTGGAGGGAACACTGAAGCTTTCTTT,-,TRBJ1-1,TRBV29-1,-
CASSFRQGANIQYF,TGTGCCAGCAGCTTTCGGCAGGGGGCGAACATTCAGTACTTC,-,TRBJ2-4,TRBV5-4,TRBD1
CASSLEIDRHSYNEQFF,TGTGCCAGCAGCTTAGAGATCGACAGGCACTCCTACAATGAGCAGTTCTTC,-,TRBJ2-1,TRBV11-3,-